The 3 T cell receptor beta chains below were found in one sample sequenced in a study of early T cells in non-severe SARS-CoV-2 infection (dated by TCRdb to about 2021). The library was built by means of 5' RACE. TCRdb records NextSeq 500 as the sequencer. The public sequencing data were trimmed at Q25 with fastp and processed into clonotypes with MiXCR by TCRdb, which kept only in-frame beta chains. CDR3 protein duplicates are merged, each entry listing the most common genes and DNA. This sample comprises approximately 76,000 distinct CDR3 sequences, around 12% of them detected only once. The ten largest account for 0.95% to 1.5% of the sample. Sequencing input: whole blood. The receptors come from an adult who was a healthcare worker with PCR-confirmed SARS-CoV-2 infection or an uninfected control (not recorded which).

In its sample, this clonotype was seen many times. The gene calls are TRBV20-1 and TRBJ2-1; 8 bases fit TRBD2. The junction had 8 bases not matched to a gene; V was cut back by 4 bases and J by 0 bases. This CDR3 region has 16 residues. Germline V gene data show CDR1 as DFQATT and CDR2 as SNEGSKA (reference sequence). This CDR3 reads CSATISGKSSYNEQFF. The CDR3 DNA is TGCAGTGCTACTATTAGCGGGAAAAGCTCCTACAATGAGCAGTTCTTC.

This clonotype appeared many times. The V gene is TRBV12-3 or TRBV12-4, the J gene TRBJ2-3; D is possibly TRBD1 (6 bases). V lost 0 bases, J lost 2 bases, and 12 bases lay in between. The CDR3 extends over 16 amino acids. The chain's CDR3 is CASSLAATGLTDTQYF. The CDR3 nucleotides read TGTGCCAGCAGTTTAGCGGCGACAGGACTCACAGATACGCAGTATTTT.

This clonotype was recorded at least ten times. The J gene is TRBJ2-3, the V gene TRBV30; D call uncertain. CDR3 length: 15 amino acids. V lost 0 bases and J lost 5, with 15 bases in between. CDR1 and CDR2 (germline): GTSNPN, SVGIG (reference sequence). CDR3 bases: TGTGCCTGGAGTGTAACGAGAACCCTCCAAGATACGCAGTATTTT. Translation gives CAWSVTRTLQDTQYF.